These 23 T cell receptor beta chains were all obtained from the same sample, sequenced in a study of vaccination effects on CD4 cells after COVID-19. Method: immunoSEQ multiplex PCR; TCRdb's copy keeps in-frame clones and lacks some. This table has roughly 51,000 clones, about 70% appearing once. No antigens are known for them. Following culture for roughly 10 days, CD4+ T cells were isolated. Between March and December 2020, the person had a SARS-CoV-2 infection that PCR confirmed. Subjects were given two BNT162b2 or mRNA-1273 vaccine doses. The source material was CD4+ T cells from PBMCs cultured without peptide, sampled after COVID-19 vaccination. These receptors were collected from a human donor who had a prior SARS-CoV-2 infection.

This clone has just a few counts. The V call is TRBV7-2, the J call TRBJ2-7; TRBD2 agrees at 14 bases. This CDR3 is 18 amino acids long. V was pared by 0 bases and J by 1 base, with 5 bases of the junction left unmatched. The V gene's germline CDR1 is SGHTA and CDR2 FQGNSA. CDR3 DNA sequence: TGTGCCAGCAGCTTAGCGACTAGCGGGAGGGCCTGGTCCTACGAGCAGTACTTC. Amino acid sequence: CASSLATSGRAWSYEQYF.

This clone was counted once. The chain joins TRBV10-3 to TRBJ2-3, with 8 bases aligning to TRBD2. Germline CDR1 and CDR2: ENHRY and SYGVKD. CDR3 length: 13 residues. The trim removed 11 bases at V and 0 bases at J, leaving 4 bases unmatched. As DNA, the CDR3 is TGTGCCGGCGGGGGGAGGAGCACAGATACGCAGTATTTT. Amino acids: CAGGGRSTDTQYF.

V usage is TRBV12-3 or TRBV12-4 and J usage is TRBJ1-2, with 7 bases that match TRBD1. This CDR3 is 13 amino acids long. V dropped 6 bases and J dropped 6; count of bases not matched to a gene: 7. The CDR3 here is CASRRGQSHGYTF. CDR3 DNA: TGTGCCAGCAGGAGGGGACAGAGCCATGGCTACACCTTC.

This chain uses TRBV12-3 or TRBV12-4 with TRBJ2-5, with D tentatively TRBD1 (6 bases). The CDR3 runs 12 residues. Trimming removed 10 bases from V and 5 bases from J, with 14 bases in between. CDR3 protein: CATSTGLETQYF. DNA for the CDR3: TGTGCCACGTCAACAGGGTTGGAGACCCAGTACTTC.

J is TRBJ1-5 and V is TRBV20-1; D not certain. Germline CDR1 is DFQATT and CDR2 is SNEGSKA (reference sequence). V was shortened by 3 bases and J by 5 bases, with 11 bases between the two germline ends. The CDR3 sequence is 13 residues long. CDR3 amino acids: CSASAGGDQPQHF. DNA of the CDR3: TGCAGTGCTAGTGCAGGTGGGGATCAGCCCCAGCATTTT.

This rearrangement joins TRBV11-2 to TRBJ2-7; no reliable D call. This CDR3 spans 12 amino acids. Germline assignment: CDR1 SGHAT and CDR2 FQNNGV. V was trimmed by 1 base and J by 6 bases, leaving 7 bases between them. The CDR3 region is CASSLGITEQYF. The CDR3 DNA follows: TGTGCCAGCAGCTTAGGGATAACCGAGCAGTACTTC. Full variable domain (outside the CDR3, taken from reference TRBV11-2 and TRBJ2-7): EAGVAQSPRYKIIEKRQSVAFWCNPISGHATLYWYQQILGQGPKLLIQFQNNGVVDDSQLPKDRFSAERLKGVDSTLKIQPAKLEDSAVYLCASSLGITEQYFGPGTRLTVT.

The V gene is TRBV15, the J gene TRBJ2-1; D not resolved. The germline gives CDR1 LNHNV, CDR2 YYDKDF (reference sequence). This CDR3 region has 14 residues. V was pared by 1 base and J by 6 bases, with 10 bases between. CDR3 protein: CATSRAGFGNEQFF. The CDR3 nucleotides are TGTGCCACCAGCAGAGCTGGGTTCGGCAATGAGCAGTTCTTC.

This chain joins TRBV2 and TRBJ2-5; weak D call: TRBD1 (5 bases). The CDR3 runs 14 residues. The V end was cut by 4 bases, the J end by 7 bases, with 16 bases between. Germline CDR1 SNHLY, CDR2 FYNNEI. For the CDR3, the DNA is TGTGCCAGCAGTGTTCAGGGTTCTTATGGGACCCAGTACTTC. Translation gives CASSVQGSYGTQYF.

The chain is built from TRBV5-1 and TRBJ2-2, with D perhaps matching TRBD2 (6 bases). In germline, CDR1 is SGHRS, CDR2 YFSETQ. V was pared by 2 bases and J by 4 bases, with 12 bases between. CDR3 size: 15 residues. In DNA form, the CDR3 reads TGCGCCAGCAGCTTAAGCGGGCCCGGCACCGGGGAGCTGTTTTTT. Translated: CASSLSGPGTGELFF.

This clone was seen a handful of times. The CDR3 here is CASKRTGHDEQYF. CDR3 nucleotide sequence: TGTGCCAGCAAAAGGACAGGTCACGACGAGCAGTACTTC. J is TRBJ2-7 and V is TRBV27; TRBD1 matches 7 bases. CDR3 size: 13 residues. The V and J ends lost 7 bases and 5 bases, in that order; junction bases with no gene match: 8. Per germline, CDR1 MNHEY and CDR2 SMNVEV (reference sequence).

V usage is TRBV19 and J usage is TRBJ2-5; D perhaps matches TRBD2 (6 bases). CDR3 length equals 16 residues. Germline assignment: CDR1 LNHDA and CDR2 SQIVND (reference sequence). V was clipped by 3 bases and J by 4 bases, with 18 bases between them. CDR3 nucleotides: TGTGCCAGTAGTATTTGGGGAGGCTCCGAGGGAGAGACCCAGTACTTC. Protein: CASSIWGGSEGETQYF. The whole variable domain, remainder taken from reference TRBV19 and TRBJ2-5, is DGGITQSPKYLFRKEGQNVTLSCEQNLNHDAMYWYRQDPGQGLRLIYYSQIVNDFQKGDIAEGYSVSREKKESFPLTVTSAQKNPTAFYLCASSIWGGSEGETQYFGPGTRLLVL.

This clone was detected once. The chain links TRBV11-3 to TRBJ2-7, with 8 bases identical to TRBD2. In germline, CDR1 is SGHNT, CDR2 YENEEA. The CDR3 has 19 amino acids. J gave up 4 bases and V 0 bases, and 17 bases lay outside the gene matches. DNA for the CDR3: TGTGCCAGCAGCTTAGATCCACCCCTACTAGCGGAGATGGGGTACGAGCAGTACTTC. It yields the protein CASSLDPPLLAEMGYEQYF.

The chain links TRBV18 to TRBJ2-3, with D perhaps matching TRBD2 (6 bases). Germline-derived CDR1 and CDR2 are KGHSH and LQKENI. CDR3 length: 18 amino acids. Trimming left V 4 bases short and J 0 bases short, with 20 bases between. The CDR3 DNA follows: TGTGCCAGCTCACTCCTTCTCCAGAGGGGACTTAGCACAGATACGCAGTATTTT. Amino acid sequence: CASSLLLQRGLSTDTQYF.

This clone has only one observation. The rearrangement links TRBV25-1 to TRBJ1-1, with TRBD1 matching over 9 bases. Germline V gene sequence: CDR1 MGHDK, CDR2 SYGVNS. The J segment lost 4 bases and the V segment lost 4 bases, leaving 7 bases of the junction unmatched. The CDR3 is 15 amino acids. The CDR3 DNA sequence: TGTGCCAGCAGTGGTATCGGACAGGGGAGCACTGAAGCTTTCTTT. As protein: CASSGIGQGSTEAFF.

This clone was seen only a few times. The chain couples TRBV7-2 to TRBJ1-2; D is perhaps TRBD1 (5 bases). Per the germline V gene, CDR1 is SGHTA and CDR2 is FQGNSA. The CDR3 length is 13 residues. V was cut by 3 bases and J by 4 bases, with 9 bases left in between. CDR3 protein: CASSFQGPYGYTF. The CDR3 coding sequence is TGTGCCAGCAGCTTTCAGGGACCCTATGGCTACACCTTC.

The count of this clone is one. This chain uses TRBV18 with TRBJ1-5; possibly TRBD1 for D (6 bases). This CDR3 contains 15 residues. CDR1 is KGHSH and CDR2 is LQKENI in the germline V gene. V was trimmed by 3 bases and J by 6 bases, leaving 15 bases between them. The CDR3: CASSPLSGEGQPQHF. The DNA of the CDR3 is TGTGCCAGCTCACCGCTTTCAGGGGAGGGTCAGCCCCAGCATTTT. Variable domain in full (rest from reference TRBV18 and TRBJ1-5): NAGVMQNPRHLVRRRGQEARLRCSPMKGHSHVYWYRQLPEEGLKFMVYLQKENIIDESGMPKERFSAEFPKEGPSILRIQQVVRGDSAAYFCASSPLSGEGQPQHFGDGTRLSIL.

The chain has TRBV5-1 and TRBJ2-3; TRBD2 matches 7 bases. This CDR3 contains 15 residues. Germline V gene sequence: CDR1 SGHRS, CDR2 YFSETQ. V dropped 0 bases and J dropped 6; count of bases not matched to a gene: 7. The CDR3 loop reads CASSLAEWGGDTQYF. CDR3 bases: TGCGCCAGCAGCTTGGCCGAGTGGGGAGGGGATACGCAGTATTTT.

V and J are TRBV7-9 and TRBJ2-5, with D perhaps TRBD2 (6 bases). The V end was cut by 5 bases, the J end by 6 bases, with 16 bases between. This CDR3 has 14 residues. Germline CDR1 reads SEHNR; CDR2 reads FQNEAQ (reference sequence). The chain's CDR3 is CASSPIWEVKTQYF. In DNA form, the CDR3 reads TGTGCCAGCAGCCCCATTTGGGAGGTAAAGACCCAGTACTTC.

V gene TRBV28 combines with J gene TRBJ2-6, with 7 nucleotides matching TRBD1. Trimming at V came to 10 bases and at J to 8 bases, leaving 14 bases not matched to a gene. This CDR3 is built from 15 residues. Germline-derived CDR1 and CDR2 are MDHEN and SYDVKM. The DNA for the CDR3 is TGTGCCACCGCCCAGGAGCGACAGGGAACCAACGTCCTGACTTTC. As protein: CATAQERQGTNVLTF.

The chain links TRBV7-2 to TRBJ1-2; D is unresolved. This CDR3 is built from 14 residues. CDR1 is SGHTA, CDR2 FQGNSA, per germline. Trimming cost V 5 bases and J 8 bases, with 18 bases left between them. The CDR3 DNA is TGTGCCAGCAGCCCGGTCCTGGGCTATGGCGGCTACACCTTC. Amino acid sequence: CASSPVLGYGGYTF.

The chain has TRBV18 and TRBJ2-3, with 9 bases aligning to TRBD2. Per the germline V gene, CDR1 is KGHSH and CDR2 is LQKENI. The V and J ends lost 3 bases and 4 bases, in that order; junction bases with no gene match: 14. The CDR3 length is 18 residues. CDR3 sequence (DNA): TGTGCCAGCTCACCGACAAAAAGGCCGGGACTAGCCGCAGATACGCAGTATTTT. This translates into CASSPTKRPGLAADTQYF.

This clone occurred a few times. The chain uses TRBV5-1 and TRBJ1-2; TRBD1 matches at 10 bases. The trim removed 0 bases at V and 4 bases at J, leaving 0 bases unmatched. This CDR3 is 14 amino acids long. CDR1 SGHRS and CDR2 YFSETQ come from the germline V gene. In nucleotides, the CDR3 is TGCGCCAGCAGCTTGGGGACAGGGGGCTATGGCTACACCTTC. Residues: CASSLGTGGYGYTF. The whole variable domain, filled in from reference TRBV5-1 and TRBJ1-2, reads KAGVTQTPRYLIKTRGQQVTLSCSPISGHRSVSWYQQTPGQGLQFLFEYFSETQRNKGNFPGRFSGRQFSNSRSEMNVSTLELGDSALYLCASSLGTGGYGYTFGSGTRLTVV.

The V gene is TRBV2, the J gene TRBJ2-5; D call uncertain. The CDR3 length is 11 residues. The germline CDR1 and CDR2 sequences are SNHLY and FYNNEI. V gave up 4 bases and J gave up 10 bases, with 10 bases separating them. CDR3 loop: CASSVLRGQYF. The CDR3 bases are TGTGCCAGCAGTGTTCTCAGAGGCCAGTACTTC.